In its sample, the clone carrying this T cell receptor beta chain was seen once. Tens of thousands of T cell genomes (about 210 ng DNA) went into each sorted-subset replicate. The protocol was immunoSEQ multiplex PCR, while the TCRdb copy is restricted to in-frame clones and leaves out a portion. Of about 360,000 clones detected, more than 60% appear once; the ten largest clones hold about 10%. Adult donors, all healthy and HIV-negative, had no recent acute infections or vaccinations. CDR1 and CDR2 from the germline V gene are SGHTS and YDEGEE. The CDR3 runs 18 residues. V was clipped by 5 bases and J by 4 bases, with 24 bases between them. The data were obtained in a study of shared clonotypes between healthy human individuals. Study context: For every donor, three CD4 naive, three CD4 memory, two CD8 naive and one CD8 memory plates were used.

The source of this sequence is a man aged 25-40 years in good health. The chain couples TRBV5-8 to TRBJ2-2, with D possibly matching TRBD2 (6 bases). Sequencing was performed on memory CD4+ T cells sorted from blood. Documented subset: CD45RA-negative fraction. CDR3 DNA sequence: TGTGCCAGCAGGCGGCCGGACCTGACTAGGCTGTTCACCGGGGAGCTGTTTTTT. Residues: CASRRPDLTRLFTGELFF.